Listed below are T cell receptor beta chains from one sample, sequenced in a study of T cells after yellow fever vaccination. TCRdb re-derived calls from the 5' RACE reads in MiXCR, one entry per CDR3 protein. The table lists 300,000 to 350,000 distinct CDR3 sequences, roughly 4% of them singletons. This material consisted of PBMCs, taken 5 days after the yellow fever booster vaccination. The receptors come from a young man who received the YFV17D yellow fever vaccine. Both conserved end residues are part of each CDR3. Size is stated for part of the rows, as once, few or many counts, or as a class when the clone is expanded.

cdr3_length | j_call | v_call | clone_size | cdr3_aa
14 | TRBJ2-5 | TRBV5-1 | - | CASRGPLGTETQYF
13 | TRBJ2-2 | TRBV7-3 | - | CASSFTWTGELFF
14 | TRBJ2-7 | TRBV5-1 | many | CASSSGTVGYEQYF
13 | TRBJ2-7 | TRBV7-2 | few | CASSRGTAYEQYF
13 | TRBJ1-4 | TRBV2 | few | CASKVQFNEKLFF
15 | TRBJ2-1 | TRBV6-5 | few | CASSRRGNSYNEQFF
14 | TRBJ1-2 | TRBV6-5 | few | CASSYSKGAYGYTF
15 | TRBJ2-4 | TRBV20-1 | - | CSARDGTSGWNIQYF
14 | TRBJ2-1 | TRBV2 | many | CAGTRTGAYNEQFF
12 | TRBJ2-7 | TRBV5-1 | - | CASSSRGIEQYF
13 | TRBJ1-2 | TRBV11-2 | few | CASSLVGPYGYTF
15 | TRBJ2-2 | TRBV12-3/TRBV12-4 | many | CASKPGPPNTGELFF
15 | TRBJ2-7 | TRBV10-3 | - | CAIAIGGTRSCEQYF
17 | TRBJ1-2 | TRBV28 | - | CASSLWSSDNPNYGYTF
18 | TRBJ2-6 | TRBV12-3/TRBV12-4 | - | CASSLTRGGGFGANVLTF
13 | TRBJ2-5 | TRBV12-3/TRBV12-4 | many | CASSFVPEETQYF
14 | TRBJ2-7 | TRBV30 | - | CAWSKAARSYEQYF
13 | TRBJ2-7 | TRBV20-1 | - | CSARDPPVDEQYF
17 | TRBJ1-3 | TRBV5-5 | - | CASSLTTGPISGNTIYF
15 | TRBJ1-1 | TRBV18 | many | CASSPPQGAYTEAFF
13 | TRBJ2-5 | TRBV29-1 | few | CSVDRRVGETQYF
13 | TRBJ2-1 | TRBV5-1 | many | CASSLGPGNEQFF
17 | TRBJ2-5 | TRBV5-1 | many | CASSLGTSGGAKETQYF
16 | TRBJ1-5 | TRBV5-5 | - | CASSLATADSNQPQHF
15 | TRBJ2-3 | TRBV18 | few | CASSPQGQGSDTQYF
14 | TRBJ2-1 | TRBV5-5 | - | CASSFYNEYNEQFF
11 | TRBJ2-3 | TRBV24-1 | few | CATSSFDTQYF
17 | TRBJ2-3 | TRBV7-2 | few | CASSLVAAGYLTDTQYF
15 | TRBJ2-5 | TRBV5-1 | many | CASSRTGERGETQYF
17 | TRBJ2-1 | TRBV11-2 | few | CASSHLTGQPSRYEQFF
15 | TRBJ1-4 | TRBV4-3 | many | CASSIQGATNEKLFF
12 | TRBJ2-1 | TRBV19 | - | CASSSPQGAHFF
13 | TRBJ2-7 | TRBV20-1 | few | CSVGGGQAYEQYF
14 | TRBJ2-7 | TRBV7-3 | many | CASSLMGGTYEQYF
16 | TRBJ2-5 | TRBV11-2 | few | CASSLDRGGLRETQYF
14 | TRBJ2-5 | TRBV4-2 | many | CASSQGRGGETQYF
12 | TRBJ1-5 | TRBV20-1 | - | CSAGGLTQPQHF
14 | TRBJ1-3 | TRBV6-5 | many | CASSYLSSGNTIYF
17 | TRBJ1-6 | TRBV18 | few | CASSLGRSGLPNSPLHF
15 | TRBJ2-2 | TRBV14 | - | CASSSAYPNTGELFF
15 | TRBJ1-2 | TRBV4-1 | many | CASSLGQVLNYGYTF
15 | TRBJ2-1 | TRBV23-1 | few | CASVSGTGRSGEQFF
15 | TRBJ1-1 | TRBV5-1 | many | CASSYAPTGDTEAFF
16 | TRBJ2-2 | TRBV9 | few | CASSVTSGAPTGELFF
16 | TRBJ2-1 | TRBV6-2/TRBV6-3 | many | CASSYWSGTKYNEQFF
13 | TRBJ2-5 | TRBV4-2 | many | CASSQDLAETQYF
13 | TRBJ1-2 | TRBV29-1 | few | CSVEVTGEYGYTF
15 | TRBJ2-2 | TRBV5-1 | - | CASSFSSELTGELFF
14 | TRBJ1-5 | TRBV7-2 | - | CASSLSSGSQPQHF
12 | TRBJ1-1 | TRBV20-1 | - | CRGVGMNTEAFF
12 | TRBJ1-2 | TRBV20-1 | many | CSARGGGYGYTF
14 | TRBJ1-2 | TRBV6-2/TRBV6-3 | few | CASSLGQFRVGYTF
16 | TRBJ2-7 | TRBV7-2 | few | CASSQRTGGVSYEQYF
15 | TRBJ1-1 | TRBV25-1 | - | CASSELGRVNTEAFF
15 | TRBJ1-4 | TRBV6-5 | once | CASSSGWVDREKLFF
13 | TRBJ2-5 | TRBV7-6 | few | CASSFAARETQYF
15 | TRBJ2-5 | TRBV18 | many | CASSPPGTSGWTQYF